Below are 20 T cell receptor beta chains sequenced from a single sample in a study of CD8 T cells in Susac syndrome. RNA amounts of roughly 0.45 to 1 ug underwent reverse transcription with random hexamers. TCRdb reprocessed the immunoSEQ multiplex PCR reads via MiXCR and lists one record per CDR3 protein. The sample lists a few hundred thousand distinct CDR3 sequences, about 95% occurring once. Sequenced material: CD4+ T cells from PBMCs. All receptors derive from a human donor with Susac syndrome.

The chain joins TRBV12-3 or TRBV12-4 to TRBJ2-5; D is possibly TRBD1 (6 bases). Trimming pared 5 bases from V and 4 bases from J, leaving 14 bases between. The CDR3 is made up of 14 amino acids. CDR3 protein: CASSPNGQRETQYF. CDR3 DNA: TGTGCCAGCAGTCCTAACGGACAGAGAGAGACCCAGTACTTC.

The CDR3 protein is CASNPPGRTEAFF. The DNA of the CDR3 is TGTGCCAGCAACCCACCAGGGAGAACTGAAGCTTTCTTT. The rearrangement links TRBV7-8 to TRBJ1-1; D is perhaps TRBD1 (5 bases). There are 13 residues in the CDR3. Trimming removed 7 bases at V and 5 bases at J, with 14 bases between. Per germline, CDR1 SGHVS and CDR2 FQNEAQ. The full variable domain, rest sourced from reference TRBV7-8 and TRBJ1-1, is GAGVSQSPRYKVAKRGQDVALRCDPISGHVSLFWYQQALGQGPEFLTYFQNEAQLDKSGLPSDRFFAERPEGSVSTLKIQRTQQEDSAVYLCASNPPGRTEAFFGQGTRLTVV.

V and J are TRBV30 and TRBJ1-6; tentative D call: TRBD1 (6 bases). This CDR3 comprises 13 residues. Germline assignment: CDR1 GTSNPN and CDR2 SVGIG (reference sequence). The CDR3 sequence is CACDRWDNSPLHF. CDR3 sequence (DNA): TGTGCTTGCGACAGGTGGGATAATTCACCCCTCCACTTT.

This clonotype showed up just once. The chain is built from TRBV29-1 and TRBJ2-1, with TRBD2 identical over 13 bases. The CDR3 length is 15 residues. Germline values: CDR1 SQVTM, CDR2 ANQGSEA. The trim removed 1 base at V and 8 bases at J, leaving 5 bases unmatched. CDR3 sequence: CSVEATSGGVDEQFF. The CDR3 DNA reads TGCAGCGTTGAAGCTACTAGCGGGGGGGTAGATGAGCAGTTCTTC.

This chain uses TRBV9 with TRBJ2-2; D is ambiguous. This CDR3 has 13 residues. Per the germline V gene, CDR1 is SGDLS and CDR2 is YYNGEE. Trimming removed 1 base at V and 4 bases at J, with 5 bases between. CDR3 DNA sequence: TGTGCCAGCAGCGTAAGGCCCACCGGGGAGCTGTTTTTT. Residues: CASSVRPTGELFF.

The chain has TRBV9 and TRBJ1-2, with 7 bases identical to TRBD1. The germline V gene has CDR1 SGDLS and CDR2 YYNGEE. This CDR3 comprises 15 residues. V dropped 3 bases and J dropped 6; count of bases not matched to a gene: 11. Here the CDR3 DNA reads TGTGCCAGCAGCGCCCTAACGCCCGGGACAGATGGCTACACCTTC. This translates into CASSALTPGTDGYTF.

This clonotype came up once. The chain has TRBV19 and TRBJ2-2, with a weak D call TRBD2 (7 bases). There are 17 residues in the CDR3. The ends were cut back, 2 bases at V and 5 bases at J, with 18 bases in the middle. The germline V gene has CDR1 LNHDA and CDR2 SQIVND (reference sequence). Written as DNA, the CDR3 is TGTGCCAGTAGTATACTTACGGGCGGGGGCATAACCGGGGAGCTGTTTTTT. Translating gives CASSILTGGGITGELFF.

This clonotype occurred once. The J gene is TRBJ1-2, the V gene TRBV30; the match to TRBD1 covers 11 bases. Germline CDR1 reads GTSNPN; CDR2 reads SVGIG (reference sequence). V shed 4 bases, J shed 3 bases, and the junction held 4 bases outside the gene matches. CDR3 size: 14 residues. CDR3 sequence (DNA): TGTGCCTGGACCGGGACAGGGGGTTACTATGGCTACACCTTC. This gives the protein CAWTGTGGYYGYTF.

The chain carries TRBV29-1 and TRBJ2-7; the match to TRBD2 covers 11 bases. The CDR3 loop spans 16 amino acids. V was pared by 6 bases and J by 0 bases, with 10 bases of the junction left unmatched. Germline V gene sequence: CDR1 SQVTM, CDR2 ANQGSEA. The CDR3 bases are TGCAGCGTCCTTGCCGGGGGGACTAGCGGCTCCTACGAGCAGTACTTC. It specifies CSVLAGGTSGSYEQYF.

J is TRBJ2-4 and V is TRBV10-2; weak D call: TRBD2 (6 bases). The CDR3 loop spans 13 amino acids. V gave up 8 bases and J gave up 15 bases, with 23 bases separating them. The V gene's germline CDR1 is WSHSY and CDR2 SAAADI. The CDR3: CASYDGQGGVWYF. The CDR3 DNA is TGCGCCAGCTACGATGGGCAGGGAGGTGTTTGGTACTTC.

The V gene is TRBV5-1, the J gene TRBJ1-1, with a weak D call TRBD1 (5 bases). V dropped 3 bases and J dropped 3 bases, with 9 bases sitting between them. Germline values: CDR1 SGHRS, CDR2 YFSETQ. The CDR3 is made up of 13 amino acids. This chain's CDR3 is CASSSEGYTEAFF. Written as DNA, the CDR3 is TGCGCCAGCAGCTCCGAGGGGTACACTGAAGCTTTCTTT.

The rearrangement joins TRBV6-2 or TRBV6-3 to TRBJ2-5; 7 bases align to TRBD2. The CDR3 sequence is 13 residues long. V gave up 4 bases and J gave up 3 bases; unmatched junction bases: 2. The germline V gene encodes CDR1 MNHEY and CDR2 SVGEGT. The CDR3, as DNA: TGTGCCAGCAGTTGGGGGAGGGAAGAGACCCAGTACTTC. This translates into CASSWGREETQYF.

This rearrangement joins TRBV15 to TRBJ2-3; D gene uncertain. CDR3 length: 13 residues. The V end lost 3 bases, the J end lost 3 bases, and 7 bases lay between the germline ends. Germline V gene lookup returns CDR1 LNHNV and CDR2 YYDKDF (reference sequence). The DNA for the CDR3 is TGTGCCACCAGCAGCCGTACGACAGATACGCAGTATTTT. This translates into CATSSRTTDTQYF. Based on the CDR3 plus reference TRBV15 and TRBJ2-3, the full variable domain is DAMVIQNPRYQVTQFGKPVTLSCSQTLNHNVMYWYQQKSSQAPKLLFHYYDKDFNNEADTPDNFQSRRPNTSFCFLDIRSPGLGDTAMYLCATSSRTTDTQYFGPGTRLTVL.

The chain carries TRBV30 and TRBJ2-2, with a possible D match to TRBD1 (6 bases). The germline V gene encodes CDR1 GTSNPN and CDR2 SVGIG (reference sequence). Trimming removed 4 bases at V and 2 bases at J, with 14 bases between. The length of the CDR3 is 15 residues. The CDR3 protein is CAWNSGTTNTGELFF. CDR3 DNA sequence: TGTGCCTGGAACTCCGGGACAACAAACACCGGGGAGCTGTTTTTT.

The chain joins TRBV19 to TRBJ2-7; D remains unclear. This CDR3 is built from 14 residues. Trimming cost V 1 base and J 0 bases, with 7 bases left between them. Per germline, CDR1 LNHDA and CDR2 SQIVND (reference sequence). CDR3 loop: CASSIASGSYEQYF. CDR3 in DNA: TGTGCCAGTAGTATAGCGTCGGGCTCCTACGAGCAGTACTTC.

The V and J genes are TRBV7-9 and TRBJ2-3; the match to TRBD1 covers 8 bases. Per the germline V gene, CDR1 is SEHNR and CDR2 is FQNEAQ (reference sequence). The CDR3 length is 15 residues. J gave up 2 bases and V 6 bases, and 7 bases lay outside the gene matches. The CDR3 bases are TGTGCCAGCAGTGAGACAGGGGCCGACACAGATACGCAGTATTTT. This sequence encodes CASSETGADTDTQYF.

The CDR3 DNA follows: TGCAGTGCTATAGGGGTACCTGGAAACACCATATATTTT. Protein sequence: CSAIGVPGNTIYF. V usage is TRBV20-1 and J usage is TRBJ1-3; possible D gene TRBD1, 5 bases. Germline-derived CDR1 and CDR2 are DFQATT and SNEGSKA (reference sequence). Trimming took 4 bases from V and 2 from J, leaving 9 bases between them. The CDR3 extends over 13 amino acids.

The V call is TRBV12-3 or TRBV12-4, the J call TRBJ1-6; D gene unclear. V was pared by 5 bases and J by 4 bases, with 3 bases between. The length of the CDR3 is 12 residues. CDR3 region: CASSLYNSPLHF. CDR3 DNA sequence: TGTGCCAGCAGTCTATATAATTCACCCCTCCACTTT.

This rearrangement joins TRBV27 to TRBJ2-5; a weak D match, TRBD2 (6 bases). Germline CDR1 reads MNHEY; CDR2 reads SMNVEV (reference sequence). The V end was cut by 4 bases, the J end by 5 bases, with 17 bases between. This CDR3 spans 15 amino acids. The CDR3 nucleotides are TGTGCCAGCAGTTCAATGCTAGGAGGGTATGAGACCCAGTACTTC. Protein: CASSSMLGGYETQYF.

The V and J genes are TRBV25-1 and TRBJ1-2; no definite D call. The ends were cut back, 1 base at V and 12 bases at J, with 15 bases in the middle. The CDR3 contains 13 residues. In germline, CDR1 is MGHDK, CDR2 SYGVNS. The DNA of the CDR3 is TGTGCCAGCAGTGAATCCTCGGCGGGTGCCAACACCTTC. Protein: CASSESSAGANTF.